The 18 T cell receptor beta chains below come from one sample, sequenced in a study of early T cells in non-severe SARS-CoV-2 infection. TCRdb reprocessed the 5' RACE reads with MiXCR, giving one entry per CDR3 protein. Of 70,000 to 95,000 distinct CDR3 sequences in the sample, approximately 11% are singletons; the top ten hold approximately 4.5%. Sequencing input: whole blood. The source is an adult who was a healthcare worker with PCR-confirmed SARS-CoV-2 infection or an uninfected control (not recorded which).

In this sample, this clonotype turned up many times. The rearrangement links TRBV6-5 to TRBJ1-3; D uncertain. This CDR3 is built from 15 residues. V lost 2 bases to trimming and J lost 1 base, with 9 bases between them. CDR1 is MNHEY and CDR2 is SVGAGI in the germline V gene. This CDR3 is CASSYLGRSGNTIYF. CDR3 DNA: TGTGCCAGCAGTTACCTGGGGAGGTCTGGAAACACCATATATTTT.

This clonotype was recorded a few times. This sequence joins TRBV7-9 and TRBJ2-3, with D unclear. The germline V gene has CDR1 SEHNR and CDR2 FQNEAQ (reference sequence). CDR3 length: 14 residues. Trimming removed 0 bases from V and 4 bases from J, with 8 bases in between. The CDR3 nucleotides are TGTGCCAGCAGCTTAGCGCTCGGTGCAGATACGCAGTATTTT. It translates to CASSLALGADTQYF.

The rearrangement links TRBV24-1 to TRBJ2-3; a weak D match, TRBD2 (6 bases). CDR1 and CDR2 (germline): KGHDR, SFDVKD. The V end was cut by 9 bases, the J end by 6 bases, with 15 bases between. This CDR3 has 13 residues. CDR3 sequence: CATRGGAGDTQYF. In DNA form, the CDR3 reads TGTGCCACCCGAGGCGGGGCAGGGGATACGCAGTATTTT.

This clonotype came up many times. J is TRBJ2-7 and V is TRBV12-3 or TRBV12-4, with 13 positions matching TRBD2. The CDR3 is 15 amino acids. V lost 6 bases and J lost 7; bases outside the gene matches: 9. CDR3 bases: TGTGCCAGCAGCAAAACTAGCGGGGGGGCCCGTGAGCAGTACTTC. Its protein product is CASSKTSGGAREQYF.

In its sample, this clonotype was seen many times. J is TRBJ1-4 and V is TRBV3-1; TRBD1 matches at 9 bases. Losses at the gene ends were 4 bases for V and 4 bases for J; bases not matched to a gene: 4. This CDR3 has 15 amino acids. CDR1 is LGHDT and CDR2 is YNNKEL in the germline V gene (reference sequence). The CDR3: CASSPGTGINEKLFF. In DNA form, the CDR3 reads TGTGCCAGCAGCCCTGGGACAGGGATTAATGAAAAACTGTTTTTT.

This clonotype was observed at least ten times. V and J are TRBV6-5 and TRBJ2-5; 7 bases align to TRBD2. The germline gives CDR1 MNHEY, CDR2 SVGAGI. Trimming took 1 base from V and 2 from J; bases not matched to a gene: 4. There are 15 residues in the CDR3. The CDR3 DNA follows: TGTGCCAGCAGTTACTATAGGGAGGGACAAGAGACCCAGTACTTC. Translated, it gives CASSYYREGQETQYF.

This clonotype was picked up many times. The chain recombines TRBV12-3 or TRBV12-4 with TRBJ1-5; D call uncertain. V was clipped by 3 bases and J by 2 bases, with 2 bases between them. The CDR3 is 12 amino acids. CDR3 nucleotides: TGTGCCAGCAGTTTGGGCAATCAGCCCCAGCATTTT. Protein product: CASSLGNQPQHF.

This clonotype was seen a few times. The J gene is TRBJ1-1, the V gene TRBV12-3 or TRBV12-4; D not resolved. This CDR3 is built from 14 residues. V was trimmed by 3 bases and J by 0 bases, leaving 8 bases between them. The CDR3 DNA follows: TGTGCCAGCAGTTTGAACGGTTTGAACACTGAAGCTTTCTTT. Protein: CASSLNGLNTEAFF.

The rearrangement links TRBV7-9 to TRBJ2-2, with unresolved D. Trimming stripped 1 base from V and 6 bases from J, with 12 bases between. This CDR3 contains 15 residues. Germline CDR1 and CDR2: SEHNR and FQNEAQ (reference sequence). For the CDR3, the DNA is TGTGCCAGCAGCTTAGTTTCGGCGAGCGCCGGGGAGCTGTTTTTT. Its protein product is CASSLVSASAGELFF.

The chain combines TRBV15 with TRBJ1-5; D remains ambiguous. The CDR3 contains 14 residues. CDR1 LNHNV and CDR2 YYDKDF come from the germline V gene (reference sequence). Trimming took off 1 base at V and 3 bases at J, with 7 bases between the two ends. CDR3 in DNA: TGTGCCACCAGCAGAGCTCATTTCAATCAGCCCCAGCATTTT. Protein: CATSRAHFNQPQHF.

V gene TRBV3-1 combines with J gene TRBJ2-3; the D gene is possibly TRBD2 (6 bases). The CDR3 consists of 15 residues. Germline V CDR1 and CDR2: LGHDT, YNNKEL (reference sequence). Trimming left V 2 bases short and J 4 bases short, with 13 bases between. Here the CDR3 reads CASSQKSGGADTQYF. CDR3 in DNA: TGTGCCAGCAGCCAAAAGAGCGGAGGGGCAGATACGCAGTATTTT.

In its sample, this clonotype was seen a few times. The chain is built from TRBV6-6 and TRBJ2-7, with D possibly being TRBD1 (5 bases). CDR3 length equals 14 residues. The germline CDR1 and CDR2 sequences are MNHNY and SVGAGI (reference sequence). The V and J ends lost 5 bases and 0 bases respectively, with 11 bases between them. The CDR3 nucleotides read TGTGCCAGCAGTGACCCGACAGCCTCCTACGAGCAGTACTTC. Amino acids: CASSDPTASYEQYF.

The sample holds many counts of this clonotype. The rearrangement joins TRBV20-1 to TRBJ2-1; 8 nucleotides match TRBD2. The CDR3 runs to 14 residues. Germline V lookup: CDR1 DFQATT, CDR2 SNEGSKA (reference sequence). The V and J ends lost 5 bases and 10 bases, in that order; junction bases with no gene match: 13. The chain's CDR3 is CSALSGAGVREQFF. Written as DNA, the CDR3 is TGCAGTGCTCTAAGTGGAGCGGGGGTGAGGGAGCAGTTCTTC.

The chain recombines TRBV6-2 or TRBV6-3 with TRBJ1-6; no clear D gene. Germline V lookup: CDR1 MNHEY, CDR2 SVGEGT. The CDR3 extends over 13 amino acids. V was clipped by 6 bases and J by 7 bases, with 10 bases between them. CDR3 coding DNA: TGTGCCAGCAGACCGGGCCTCAATTCACCCCTCCACTTT. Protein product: CASRPGLNSPLHF.

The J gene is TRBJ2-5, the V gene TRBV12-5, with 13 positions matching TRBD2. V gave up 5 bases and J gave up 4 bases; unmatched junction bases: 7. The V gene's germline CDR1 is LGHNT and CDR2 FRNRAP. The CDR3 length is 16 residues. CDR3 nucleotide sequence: TGTGCTAGTGGTGCGGGACTAGCGGGGTTCCGAGAGACCCAGTACTTC. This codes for CASGAGLAGFRETQYF. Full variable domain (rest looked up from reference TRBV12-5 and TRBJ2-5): DARVTQTPRHKVTEMGQEVTMRCQPILGHNTVFWYRQTMMQGLELLAYFRNRAPLDDSGMPKDRFSAEMPDATLATLKIQPSEPRDSAVYFCASGAGLAGFRETQYFGPGTRLLVL.

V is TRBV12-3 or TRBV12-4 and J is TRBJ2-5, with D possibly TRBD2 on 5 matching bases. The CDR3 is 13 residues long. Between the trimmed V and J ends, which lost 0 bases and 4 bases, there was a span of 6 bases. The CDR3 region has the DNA TGTGCCAGCAGTTTAGCGAGCGGAGAGACCCAGTACTTC. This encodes CASSLASGETQYF.

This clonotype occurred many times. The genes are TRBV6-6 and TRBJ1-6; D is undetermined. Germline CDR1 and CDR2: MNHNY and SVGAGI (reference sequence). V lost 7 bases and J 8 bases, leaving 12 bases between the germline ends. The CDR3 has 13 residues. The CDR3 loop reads CASTTGLDSPLHF. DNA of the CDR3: TGTGCCAGCACCACTGGGTTGGATTCACCCCTCCACTTT.

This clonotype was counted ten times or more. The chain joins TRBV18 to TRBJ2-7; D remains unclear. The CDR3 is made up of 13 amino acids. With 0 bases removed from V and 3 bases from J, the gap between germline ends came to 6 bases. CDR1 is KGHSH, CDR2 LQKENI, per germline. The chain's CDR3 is CASSPPTGYEQYF. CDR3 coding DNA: TGTGCCAGCTCACCACCCACCGGCTACGAGCAGTACTTC.